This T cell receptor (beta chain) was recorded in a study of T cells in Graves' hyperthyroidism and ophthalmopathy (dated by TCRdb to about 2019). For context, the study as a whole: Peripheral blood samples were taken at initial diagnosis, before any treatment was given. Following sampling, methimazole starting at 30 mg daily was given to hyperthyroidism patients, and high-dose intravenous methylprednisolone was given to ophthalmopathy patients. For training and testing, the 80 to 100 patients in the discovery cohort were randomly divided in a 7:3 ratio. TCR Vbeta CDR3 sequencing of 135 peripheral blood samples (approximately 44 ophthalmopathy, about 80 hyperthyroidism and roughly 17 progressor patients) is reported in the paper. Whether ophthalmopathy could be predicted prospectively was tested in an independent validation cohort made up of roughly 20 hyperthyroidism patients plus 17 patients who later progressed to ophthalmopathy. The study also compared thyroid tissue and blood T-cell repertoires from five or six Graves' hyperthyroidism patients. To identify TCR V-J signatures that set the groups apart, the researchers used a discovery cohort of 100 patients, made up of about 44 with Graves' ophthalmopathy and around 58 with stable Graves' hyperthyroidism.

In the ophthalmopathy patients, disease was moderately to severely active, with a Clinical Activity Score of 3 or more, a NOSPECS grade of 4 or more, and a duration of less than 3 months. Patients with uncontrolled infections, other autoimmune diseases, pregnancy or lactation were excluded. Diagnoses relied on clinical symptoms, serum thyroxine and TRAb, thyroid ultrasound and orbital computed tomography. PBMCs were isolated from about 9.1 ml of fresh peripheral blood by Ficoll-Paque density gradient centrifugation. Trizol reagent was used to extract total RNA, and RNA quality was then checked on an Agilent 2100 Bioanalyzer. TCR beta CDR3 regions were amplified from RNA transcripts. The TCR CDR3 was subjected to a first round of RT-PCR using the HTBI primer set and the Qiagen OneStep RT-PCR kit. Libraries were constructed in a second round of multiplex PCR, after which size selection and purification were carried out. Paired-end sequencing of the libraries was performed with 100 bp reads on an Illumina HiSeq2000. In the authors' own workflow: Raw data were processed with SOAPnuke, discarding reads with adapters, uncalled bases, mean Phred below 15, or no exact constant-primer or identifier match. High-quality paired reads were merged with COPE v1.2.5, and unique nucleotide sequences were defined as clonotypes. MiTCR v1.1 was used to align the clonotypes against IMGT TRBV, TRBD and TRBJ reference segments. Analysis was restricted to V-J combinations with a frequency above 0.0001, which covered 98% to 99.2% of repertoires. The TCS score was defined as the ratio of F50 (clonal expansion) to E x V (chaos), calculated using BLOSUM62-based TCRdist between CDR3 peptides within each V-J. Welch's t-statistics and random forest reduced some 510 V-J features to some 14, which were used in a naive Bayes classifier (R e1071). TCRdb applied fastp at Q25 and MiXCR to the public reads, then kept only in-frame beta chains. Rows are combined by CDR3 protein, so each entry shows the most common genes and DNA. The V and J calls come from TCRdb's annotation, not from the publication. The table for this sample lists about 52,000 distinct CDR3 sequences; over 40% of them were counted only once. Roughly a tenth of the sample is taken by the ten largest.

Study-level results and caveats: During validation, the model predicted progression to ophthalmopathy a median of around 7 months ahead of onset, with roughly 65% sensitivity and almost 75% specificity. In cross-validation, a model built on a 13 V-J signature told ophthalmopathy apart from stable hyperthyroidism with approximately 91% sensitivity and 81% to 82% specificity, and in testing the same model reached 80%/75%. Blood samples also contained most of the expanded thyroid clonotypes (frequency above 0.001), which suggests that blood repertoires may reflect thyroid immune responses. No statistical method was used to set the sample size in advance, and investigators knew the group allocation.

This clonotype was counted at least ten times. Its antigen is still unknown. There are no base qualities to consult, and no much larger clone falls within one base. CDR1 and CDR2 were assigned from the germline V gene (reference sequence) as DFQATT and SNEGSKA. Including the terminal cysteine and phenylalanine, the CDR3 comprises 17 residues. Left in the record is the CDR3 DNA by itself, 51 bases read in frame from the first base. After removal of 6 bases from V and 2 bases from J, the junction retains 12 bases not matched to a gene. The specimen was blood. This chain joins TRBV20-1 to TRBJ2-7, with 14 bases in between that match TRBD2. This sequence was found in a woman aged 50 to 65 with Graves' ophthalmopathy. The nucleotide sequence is TGCAGTGCGGAAGGACTAGCGGGAGGCCAATACGCCTACGAGCAGTACTTC. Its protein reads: CSAEGLAGGQYAYEQYF.